This TCR beta chain appears in the sequencing data of a study of CD8 T cells in Susac syndrome. In the study overall: Among sequenced Susac syndrome patients, about six had active disease and roughly eight were in remission.

Study-wide points: Within total CD8+ repertoires, sixteen Susac-specific public clones were found, and within CD8+ TEMRA repertoires, several.

Notes on this clonotype: Its antigen is unidentified.

Roughly 0.45 to 1 ug RNA was reverse transcribed with random hexamers. TCRdb reanalysed the immunoSEQ multiplex PCR reads using MiXCR and keeps one entry per CDR3 protein. The sample includes about 120,000 distinct CDR3 sequences, approximately 96% seen only once; the top ten take approximately 0.2%. From germline, CDR1 is SGHTA and CDR2 FQGNSA. The CDR3 is 16 amino acids. V shed 5 bases, J shed 4 bases, and the junction held 10 bases outside the gene matches. The receptor comes from a human donor with Susac syndrome. J is TRBJ2-5 and V is TRBV7-2; 10 bases agree with TRBD2. Material: CD8+ T cells from PBMCs. Here the CDR3 reads CASSPRGAGGRETQYF. The CDR3 DNA reads TGTGCCAGCAGCCCCCGGGGAGCGGGGGGGCGAGAGACCCAGTACTTC. Drawing the rest from reference TRBV7-2 and TRBJ2-5, the complete variable domain is GAGVSQSPSNKVTEKGKDVELRCDPISGHTALYWYRQSLGQGLEFLIYFQGNSAPDKSGLPSDRFSAERTGGSVSTLTIQRTQQEDSAVYLCASSPRGAGGRETQYFGPGTRLLVL.